The 20 T cell receptor beta chains presented below share a single source sample, sequenced in a study of blood T cell repertoires in COVID-19. Assay used: immunoSEQ multiplex PCR; TCRdb lists only in-frame clones, some missing. The table lists over 15,000 clones, 80% to 90% of them singletons, with around 10% in the top ten. The sample comprised peripheral blood. These receptors originate from a man at least 80 years old with acute or convalescent COVID-19.

The rearrangement uses TRBV5-1 and TRBJ2-7, with 9 nucleotides matching TRBD1. Germline CDR1 and CDR2: SGHRS and YFSETQ. J was trimmed by 2 bases and V by 3 bases; bases with no gene match: 12. This CDR3 is built from 17 residues. The CDR3 loop is CASSSQGANIVPYEQYF. CDR3 bases: TGCGCCAGCAGCTCACAGGGGGCGAACATCGTACCCTACGAGCAGTACTTC.

V and J are TRBV7-9 and TRBJ1-2; 12 bases match TRBD1. V trimming: 5 bases; J trimming: 2 bases; junction bases outside the gene matches: 3. CDR1 and CDR2 from the germline V gene are SEHNR and FQNEAQ (reference sequence). The CDR3 is 15 amino acids. CDR3 DNA: TGTGCCAGCAGCGGGACAGGGGGCCGGAACTATGGCTACACCTTC. Residues: CASSGTGGRNYGYTF.

This clone showed up just a few times. Other DNA sequences in the same sample also yield this CDR3. The chain uses TRBV20-1 and TRBJ2-7; 7 bases agree with TRBD1. Germline CDR1 reads DFQATT; CDR2 reads SNEGSKA (reference sequence). This CDR3 contains 11 residues. V was clipped by 6 bases and J by 3 bases; unmatched bases: 2. Here the CDR3 reads CSAYRGYEQYF. Here the CDR3 DNA reads TGCAGTGCGTACAGGGGCTACGAGCAGTACTTC.

V usage is TRBV13 and J usage is TRBJ2-3; TRBD2 matches 9 bases. Germline V lookup: CDR1 PRHDT, CDR2 FYEKMQ (reference sequence). This CDR3 comprises 15 residues. V lost 7 bases to trimming and J lost 2 bases; unmatched junction nucleotides: 7. CDR3 coding DNA: TGTGCCAGCACCTCGCGGGAGGGCCCCACAGATACGCAGTATTTT. Translated, it gives CASTSREGPTDTQYF.

The chain carries TRBV4-1 and TRBJ1-1, with D perhaps TRBD1 (6 bases). CDR3 length: 15 residues. Germline lookup yields CDR1 MGHRA and CDR2 YSYEKL. V dropped 3 bases and J dropped 1 base, with 12 bases sitting between them. Here the CDR3 reads CASSQFPTGNTEAFF. The CDR3 nucleotides are TGCGCCAGCAGCCAGTTCCCGACAGGGAACACTGAAGCTTTCTTT.

The chain links TRBV5-1 to TRBJ2-5; TRBD2 might be the D (6 bases). The CDR3 loop spans 14 amino acids. V lost 4 bases to trimming and J lost 5 bases, with 15 bases between them. Germline V gene lookup returns CDR1 SGHRS and CDR2 YFSETQ. This CDR3 is CASSKGGDPETQYF. The CDR3 DNA sequence: TGCGCCAGCAGCAAGGGAGGTGACCCGGAGACCCAGTACTTC.

The gene calls are TRBV20-1 and TRBJ2-1, with 9 positions matching TRBD2. Germline-derived CDR1 and CDR2 are DFQATT and SNEGSKA (reference sequence). V shed 0 bases and J 13 bases; nucleotides not matched to a gene: 1. CDR3 size: 11 residues. CDR3 bases: TGCAGTGCTAGAGAACTAGCGGGTCAGTTCTTC. Its translation is CSARELAGQFF.

The chain couples TRBV18 to TRBJ2-2; 12 positions match TRBD1. V was clipped by 3 bases and J by 4 bases; unmatched bases: 3. The CDR3 has 16 amino acids. Germline V CDR1 and CDR2: KGHSH, LQKENI. CDR3 loop: CASSPPGQGATGELFF. The CDR3 DNA reads as TGTGCCAGCTCACCCCCGGGACAGGGGGCCACCGGGGAGCTGTTTTTT.

Only one count was recorded for this clone. V and J are TRBV5-6 and TRBJ1-4; D is possibly TRBD1 (6 bases). CDR1 and CDR2 from the germline V gene are SGHDT and YYEEEE. The CDR3 has 11 amino acids. Trimming stripped 0 bases from V and 14 bases from J, with 8 bases between. The DNA of the CDR3 is TGTGCCAGCAGCTTGGGAGACAGGCTGTTTTTT. It translates to CASSLGDRLFF.

The V and J genes are TRBV5-4 and TRBJ1-2; TRBD1 matches 11 bases. Germline V gene lookup returns CDR1 SGHNT and CDR2 YYREEE (reference sequence). CDR3 length: 15 residues. Losses at the gene ends were 3 bases for V and 0 bases for J; bases not matched to a gene: 1. CDR3 DNA sequence: TGTGCCAGCAGCTGGGACAGGGGGACTAACTATGGCTACACCTTC. Its protein product is CASSWDRGTNYGYTF. Variable domain in full (rest from reference TRBV5-4 and TRBJ1-2): ETGVTQSPTHLIKTRGQQVTLRCSSQSGHNTVSWYQQALGQGPQFIFQYYREEENGRGNFPPRFSGLQFPNYSSELNVNALELDDSALYLCASSWDRGTNYGYTFGSGTRLTVV.

V is TRBV5-1 and J is TRBJ1-4; 9 bases align to TRBD1. CDR1 SGHRS and CDR2 YFSETQ come from the germline V gene. The V gene end was trimmed by 0 bases and the J gene end by 10 bases; junction bases not matched to a gene: 7. The CDR3 has 15 amino acids. The CDR3 DNA reads TGCGCCAGCAGCTTGGACACAGGGGGCGAAGGAAAACTGTTTTTT. This translates into CASSLDTGGEGKLFF.

This chain connects TRBV10-3 to TRBJ2-7; TRBD1 aligns across 8 bases. The CDR3 runs 14 residues. V shed 6 bases and J 2 bases; nucleotides not matched to a gene: 6. Germline CDR1 is ENHRY and CDR2 is SYGVKD. The chain's CDR3 is CAISGQGRTYEQYF. CDR3 coding DNA: TGTGCCATCAGCGGACAGGGAAGAACCTACGAGCAGTACTTC.

The genes are TRBV12-3 or TRBV12-4 and TRBJ1-2; possible D gene TRBD1, 5 bases. Trimming took off 3 bases at V and 6 bases at J, with 11 bases between the two ends. This CDR3 spans 13 amino acids. The CDR3 spells CASSFRGLDGYTF. The CDR3 DNA reads TGTGCCAGCAGTTTTAGGGGACTGGATGGCTACACCTTC.

The rearrangement links TRBV7-8 to TRBJ1-2; 7 nucleotides line up with TRBD1. Germline V gene data show CDR1 as SGHVS and CDR2 as FQNEAQ. V was clipped by 5 bases and J by 0 bases; unmatched bases: 6. The CDR3 has 15 amino acids. CDR3 in amino acids: CASSPGQLANYGYTF. In DNA form, the CDR3 reads TGTGCCAGCAGCCCGGGACAGTTAGCTAACTATGGCTACACCTTC.

The rearrangement joins TRBV9 to TRBJ1-2; D not resolved. Trimming removed 0 bases at V and 8 bases at J, with 14 bases between. CDR1 is SGDLS and CDR2 is YYNGEE in the germline V gene. The CDR3 contains 14 residues. The CDR3, as DNA: TGTGCCAGCAGCGTAGGGGAGCTCGTGGGGGGCTACACCTTC. Residues: CASSVGELVGGYTF.

The chain couples TRBV5-8 to TRBJ1-1; 8 bases align to TRBD1. V dropped 4 bases and J dropped 0; count of bases not matched to a gene: 5. The CDR3 is made up of 15 amino acids. Germline lookup yields CDR1 SGHTS and CDR2 YDEGEE. CDR3 in DNA: TGTGCCAGCAGCCCGTGGACAGGGTTGAACACTGAAGCTTTCTTT. Protein product: CASSPWTGLNTEAFF.

The chain carries TRBV30 and TRBJ1-5; D is unresolved. This CDR3 has 13 amino acids. Trimming removed 1 base from V and 4 bases from J, with 8 bases in between. CDR1 and CDR2 from the germline V gene are GTSNPN and SVGIG (reference sequence). The CDR3 here is CAWSGQINQPQHF. Written as DNA, the CDR3 is TGTGCCTGGAGTGGTCAGATAAATCAGCCCCAGCATTTT.

The V call is TRBV5-6, the J call TRBJ2-3; perhaps TRBD2 as D (5 bases). With 0 bases removed from V and 7 bases from J, the gap between germline ends came to 12 bases. Germline V CDR1 and CDR2: SGHDT, YYEEEE. The CDR3 contains 14 residues. The CDR3 sequence is CASSLGLADYTQYF. CDR3 in DNA: TGTGCCAGCAGCTTGGGGCTAGCAGATTATACGCAGTATTTT.

In this sample, this clone is medium-sized (0.01 to 0.1%). The chain combines TRBV19 with TRBJ2-2, with 7 bases matching TRBD1. This CDR3 is 13 amino acids long. The ends lost 7 bases at V and 5 bases at J; junction bases unmatched: 4. Germline values: CDR1 LNHDA, CDR2 SQIVND (reference sequence). In nucleotides, the CDR3 is TGTGCCAGTAACCAACAGGGGACCGGGGAGCTGTTTTTT. Protein sequence: CASNQQGTGELFF.

V usage is TRBV13 and J usage is TRBJ1-1; D might be TRBD1 (6 bases). The V end was cut by 2 bases, the J end by 4 bases, with 14 bases between. The CDR3 has 15 residues. Germline loops: CDR1 PRHDT, CDR2 FYEKMQ (reference sequence). The CDR3 DNA is TGTGCCAGCAGCTTAAGCGGGGGCGCAAGCACTGAAGCTTTCTTT. Translating gives CASSLSGGASTEAFF. The complete variable domain, with remaining parts taken from reference TRBV13 and TRBJ1-1, reads AAGVIQSPRHLIKEKRETATLKCYPIPRHDTVYWYQQGPGQDPQFLISFYEKMQSDKGSIPDRFSAQQFSDYHSELNMSSLELGDSALYFCASSLSGGASTEAFFGQGTRLTVV.